Listed here is a single TCR beta chain. Its antigen is not identified. Cultured CD4+ T cell DNA underwent sequencing with the Oncomine TCR Beta short-read assay. Genomic DNA extraction was carried out from cultured CD4+ T cells. TCRdb itself ran the PCR reads through MiXCR, one entry per CDR3 protein. The sample lists approximately 11,000 distinct CDR3 sequences; 40% to 60% were seen once. From germline, CDR1 is KGHSH and CDR2 LQKENI. The germline V and J ends were trimmed by 5 bases and 4 bases, with 12 bases remaining between them. The CDR3 runs to 14 residues. This entry comes from a study of vaccination and CD4 T cells after COVID-19. Study-level information: The convalescents included six males and four females, and among them two were Hispanic while seven were Caucasian.

Regarding treatment: approximately 10-day PBMC culture with coronavirus spike peptide pools or control peptides (ViraFEST assay). This chain joins TRBV18 and TRBJ1-3; unclear D gene. This receptor was taken from a human donor who had recovered from COVID-19. Sequencing used CD4+ T cells from blood, cultured in vitro. CDR3 region: CASSNTPGGNTIYF. For the CDR3, the DNA is TGTGCCAGCTCAAATACTCCGGGAGGAAACACCATATATTTT.